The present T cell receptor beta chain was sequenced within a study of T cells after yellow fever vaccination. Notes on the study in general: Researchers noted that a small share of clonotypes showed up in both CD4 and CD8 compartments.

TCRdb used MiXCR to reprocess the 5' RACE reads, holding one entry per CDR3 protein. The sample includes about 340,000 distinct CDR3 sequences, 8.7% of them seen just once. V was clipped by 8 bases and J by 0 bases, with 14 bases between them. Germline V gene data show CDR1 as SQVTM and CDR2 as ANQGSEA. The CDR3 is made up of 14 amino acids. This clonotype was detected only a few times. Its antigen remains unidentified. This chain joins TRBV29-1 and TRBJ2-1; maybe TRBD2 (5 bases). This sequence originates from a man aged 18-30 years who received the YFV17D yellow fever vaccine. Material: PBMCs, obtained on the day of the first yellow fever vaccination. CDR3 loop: CSTSGKSSYNEQFF. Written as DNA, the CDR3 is TGCAGCACCTCCGGGAAGAGCTCCTACAATGAGCAGTTCTTC.